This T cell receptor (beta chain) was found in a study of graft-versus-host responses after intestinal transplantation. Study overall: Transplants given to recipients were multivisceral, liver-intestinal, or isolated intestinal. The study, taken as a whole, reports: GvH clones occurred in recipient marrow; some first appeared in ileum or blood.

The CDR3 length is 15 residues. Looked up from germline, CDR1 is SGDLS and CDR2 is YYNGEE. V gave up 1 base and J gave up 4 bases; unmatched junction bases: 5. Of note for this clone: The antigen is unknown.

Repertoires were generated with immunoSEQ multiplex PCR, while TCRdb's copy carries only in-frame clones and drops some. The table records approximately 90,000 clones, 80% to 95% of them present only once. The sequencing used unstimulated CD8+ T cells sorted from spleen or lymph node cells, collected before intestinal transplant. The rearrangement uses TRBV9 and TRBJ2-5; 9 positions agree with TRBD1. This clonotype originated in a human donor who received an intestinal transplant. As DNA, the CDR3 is TGTGCCAGCAGCGTATCCGGGACAGGGACAGAGACCCAGTACTTC. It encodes CASSVSGTGTETQYF.